These 28 T cell receptor beta chains were all obtained from the same sample, sequenced in a study of T cells in Graves' hyperthyroidism and ophthalmopathy. Template material for amplifying TCR beta CDR3 regions consisted of RNA transcripts. First-round RT-PCR targeting the TCR CDR3 was performed with the HTBI primer set. Each CDR3 protein gets one entry after TCRdb re-called the multiplex PCR reads with MiXCR. The repertoire has over 450,000 distinct CDR3 sequences, roughly 14% of them found once; the top ten carry 15% to 20%. Sequenced input: blood. The receptors were gathered from a woman aged 18-30 years with Graves' hyperthyroidism.

This clonotype was observed at least ten times. The rearrangement joins TRBV12-3 or TRBV12-4 to TRBJ2-2; 8 bases align to TRBD2. The CDR3 covers 16 residues. V shed 6 bases, J shed 1 base, and the junction held 7 bases outside the gene matches. The CDR3 DNA sequence: TGTGCCAGCAGGGACCGGGGGGGCGGGAACACCGGGGAGCTGTTTTTT. Translated, it gives CASRDRGGGNTGELFF.

This clonotype was seen ten or more times. A much larger clone lies a single base off, so this may be a read error. The rearrangement uses TRBV11-2 and TRBJ1-1, with D uncertain. Germline V gene lookup returns CDR1 SGHAT and CDR2 FQNNGV. Trimming cost V 1 base and J 5 bases, with 5 bases left between them. The length of the CDR3 is 12 residues. The CDR3 nucleotides read TGTGCCAGCAGCTTAGGGGAAACTGAAGCTTTCTTT. It translates to CASSLGETEAFF.

V usage is TRBV14 and J usage is TRBJ2-1; tentatively, D is TRBD1 (6 bases). The CDR3 extends over 17 amino acids. CDR1 and CDR2 (germline): SGHDN, FVKESK. Deletions cut 1 base from V and 0 bases from J, with 13 bases between. CDR3 in amino acids: CASSQGIDRSSYNEQFF. The CDR3, as DNA: TGTGCCAGCAGCCAAGGAATAGACAGGAGCTCCTACAATGAGCAGTTCTTC.

This rearrangement joins TRBV19 to TRBJ1-1; D remains unclear. In germline, CDR1 is LNHDA, CDR2 SQIVND (reference sequence). The CDR3 totals 14 residues. With 6 bases removed from V and 5 bases from J, the gap between germline ends came to 16 bases. The DNA for the CDR3 is TGTGCCAGTAGCGAGGGCAGGAGGCGTACTGAAGCTTTCTTT. Protein product: CASSEGRRRTEAFF.

This clonotype was seen at least ten times. The V gene is TRBV10-3, the J gene TRBJ2-6; 9 bases match TRBD2. The V gene end was trimmed by 10 bases and the J gene end by 0 bases; junction bases not matched to a gene: 13. Germline V gene lookup returns CDR1 ENHRY and CDR2 SYGVKD. The CDR3 loop spans 18 amino acids. The CDR3 protein is CASLAGAFQSSGANVLTF. DNA of the CDR3: TGTGCCAGTTTAGCGGGAGCCTTCCAAAGCTCTGGGGCCAACGTCCTGACTTTC.

On this clonotype itself: Given a much more abundant clone one base away, this may be a read error. The chain combines TRBV5-1 with TRBJ1-4; 7 bases agree with TRBD1. Germline CDR1 and CDR2: SGHRS and YFSETQ. This CDR3 is built from 14 residues. V shed 0 bases and J 12 bases; nucleotides not matched to a gene: 8. CDR3 residues: CASSLEGAGEELFF. The CDR3 bases are TGCGCCAGCAGCTTGGAGGGGGCAGGGGAAGAACTGTTTTTT.

In its sample, this clonotype was seen many times. This sequence joins TRBV3-1 and TRBJ2-4; 9 bases agree with TRBD1. CDR3 length: 14 residues. In germline, CDR1 is LGHDT, CDR2 YNNKEL (reference sequence). The J segment lost 6 bases and the V segment lost 5 bases, leaving 5 bases of the junction unmatched. CDR3: CASSKQGAGNIQYF. The CDR3 DNA reads as TGTGCCAGCAGCAAACAGGGGGCTGGAAACATTCAGTACTTC.

The chain carries TRBV19 and TRBJ2-6; D may be TRBD1 (6 bases). Germline CDR1 and CDR2: LNHDA and SQIVND (reference sequence). This CDR3 has 18 amino acids. The V end was cut by 3 bases, the J end by 3 bases, with 18 bases between. The CDR3 nucleotides read TGTGCCAGTAGTATCTTCGAACAGGGTATAATTGGGGCCAACGTCCTGACTTTC. Translation: CASSIFEQGIIGANVLTF.

This clonotype was counted at least ten times. The rearrangement joins TRBV19 to TRBJ1-1; D unclear. There are 17 residues in the CDR3. V lost 3 bases, J lost 0 bases, and 17 bases lay in between. CDR1 is LNHDA and CDR2 is SQIVND in the germline V gene (reference sequence). DNA for the CDR3: TGTGCCAGTAGTATGGAGGTTTTGAGAGACATGAACACTGAAGCTTTCTTT. It specifies CASSMEVLRDMNTEAFF.

V usage is TRBV5-1 and J usage is TRBJ2-1, with unresolved D. Germline V CDR1 and CDR2: SGHRS, YFSETQ. Deletions cut 0 bases from V and 9 bases from J, with 7 bases between. The CDR3 is made up of 12 amino acids. CDR3 DNA sequence: TGCGCCAGCAGCTTGGGGGTATTTGAGCAGTTCTTC. Translation: CASSLGVFEQFF.

This clonotype appeared many times. The genes are TRBV18 and TRBJ1-1; maybe TRBD1 (6 bases). This CDR3 contains 14 residues. Germline V CDR1 and CDR2: KGHSH, LQKENI. Between the trimmed V and J ends, which lost 3 bases and 4 bases, there was a span of 12 bases. The CDR3 region is CASSPGQPSTEAFF. The CDR3 bases are TGTGCCAGCTCACCTGGACAGCCGTCCACTGAAGCTTTCTTT.

This clonotype was observed at least ten times. V and J are TRBV27 and TRBJ1-5; TRBD1 matches at 7 bases. Germline lookup yields CDR1 MNHEY and CDR2 SMNVEV (reference sequence). The CDR3 loop spans 15 amino acids. V lost 6 bases to trimming and J lost 3 bases; unmatched junction nucleotides: 8. Written as DNA, the CDR3 is TGTGCCAGCAGCTTGGGACAGAACTTCAATCAGCCCCAGCATTTT. Its protein is CASSLGQNFNQPQHF.

At least ten counts were recorded for this clonotype. The rearrangement links TRBV5-1 to TRBJ1-5; the match to TRBD1 covers 11 bases. With 3 bases clipped from V and 5 bases from J, the junction kept 10 bases outside the gene matches. Looked up from germline, CDR1 is SGHRS and CDR2 is YFSETQ. The length of the CDR3 is 17 residues. The CDR3, as DNA: TGCGCCAGCAGCTCCCGGACAGGGGGCGCGCCGGATCAGCCCCAGCATTTT. It codes for CASSSRTGGAPDQPQHF.

The gene calls are TRBV20-1 and TRBJ1-2; TRBD1 is a possible D gene (6 bases). The CDR3 is 15 residues long. Germline CDR1 is DFQATT and CDR2 is SNEGSKA (reference sequence). V was cut by 6 bases and J by 1 base, with 18 bases left in between. CDR3 region: CSASTSGVYNYGYTF. The CDR3 DNA follows: TGCAGTGCCAGTACCTCAGGGGTGTATAACTATGGCTACACCTTC.

The genes are TRBV27 and TRBJ2-5; possible D gene TRBD1, 7 bases. Germline-derived CDR1 and CDR2 are MNHEY and SMNVEV (reference sequence). The CDR3 sequence is 14 residues long. V was clipped by 7 bases and J by 12 bases, with 24 bases between them. CDR3 coding DNA: TGTGCCAGCACCACATCCCGGACGGGGGACAGAAAGTACTTC. Its protein product is CASTTSRTGDRKYF.

This clonotype has a count of ten or more. The chain employs TRBV12-3 or TRBV12-4 and TRBJ2-7; D remains unclear. The ends were cut back, 5 bases at V and 2 bases at J, with 10 bases in the middle. The CDR3 covers 13 residues. The CDR3 here is CASSPRGPYEQYF. CDR3 DNA: TGTGCCAGCAGTCCCCGTGGGCCCTACGAGCAGTACTTC.

J is TRBJ2-1 and V is TRBV5-1; TRBD2 aligns across 10 bases. CDR1 SGHRS and CDR2 YFSETQ come from the germline V gene. With V trimmed by 0 bases and J by 10 bases, 10 bases remained unmatched. The CDR3 contains 16 residues. This CDR3 reads CASSLVSSGGVEEQFF. CDR3 sequence (DNA): TGCGCCAGCAGCTTGGTGTCCAGCGGGGGGGTAGAGGAGCAGTTCTTC.

This rearrangement joins TRBV24-1 to TRBJ1-5; possible D gene TRBD1, 6 bases. Looked up from germline, CDR1 is KGHDR and CDR2 is SFDVKD. The CDR3 loop spans 15 amino acids. V was pared by 7 bases and J by 11 bases, with 23 bases between. In DNA, the CDR3 is TGTGCCACCAGCGACGGGGGGGGCGCCGGGAGATCCCAGCATTTT. The encoded protein is CATSDGGGAGRSQHF.

This clonotype came up many times. The chain links TRBV2 to TRBJ1-1; D remains unclear. CDR3 size: 13 residues. Germline V gene data show CDR1 as SNHLY and CDR2 as FYNNEI. V lost 1 base and J 0 bases, leaving 3 bases between the germline ends. For the CDR3, the DNA is TGTGCCAGCAGTGAAGAAATGAACACTGAAGCTTTCTTT. Translated, it gives CASSEEMNTEAFF.

Ten or more counts support this clonotype. V and J are TRBV15 and TRBJ1-2, with a weak D call TRBD1 (6 bases). The length of the CDR3 is 15 residues. Between the trimmed V and J ends, which lost 4 bases and 8 bases, there was a span of 20 bases. CDR1 and CDR2 (germline): LNHNV, YYDKDF (reference sequence). As DNA, the CDR3 is TGTGCCACCAGCATCGGGGGCTTGTCATTGGGGGGCTACACCTTC. Translation: CATSIGGLSLGGYTF.

This clonotype has at least ten counts. V usage is TRBV11-3 and J usage is TRBJ2-7; 7 bases fit TRBD2. The ends lost 2 bases at V and 5 bases at J; junction bases unmatched: 6. From germline, CDR1 is SGHNT and CDR2 YENEEA. The CDR3 consists of 14 residues. CDR3 nucleotide sequence: TGTGCCAGCAGCTTAATTGGACTAGAGCACGAGCAGTACTTC. Translating gives CASSLIGLEHEQYF. The complete variable domain, with remaining parts taken from reference TRBV11-3 and TRBJ2-7, reads EAGVVQSPRYKIIEKKQPVAFWCNPISGHNTLYWYLQNLGQGPELLIRYENEEAVDDSQLPKDRFSAERLKGVDSTLKIQPAELGDSAVYLCASSLIGLEHEQYFGPGTRLTVT.

This clonotype was seen many times. The V gene is TRBV12-3 or TRBV12-4, the J gene TRBJ2-1; TRBD1 agrees at 7 bases. The trim removed 11 bases at V and 4 bases at J, leaving 14 bases unmatched. CDR3 length: 15 residues. CDR3 coding DNA: TGTGCCGGCGCCGTCAACCGGGACAGTTACAATGAGCAGTTCTTC. As protein: CAGAVNRDSYNEQFF.

Concerning this clonotype: It may be a read error: a sequence one base away is much more abundant. The chain combines TRBV6-1 with TRBJ1-3; D unresolved. V lost 3 bases to trimming and J lost 0 bases, with 12 bases between them. Germline CDR1 MNHNS, CDR2 SASEGT. The CDR3 consists of 16 residues. This chain's CDR3 is CASSETWAYSGNTIYF. The CDR3 DNA follows: TGTGCCAGCAGTGAGACATGGGCCTACTCTGGAAACACCATATATTTT.

This clonotype has only a few counts. The genes are TRBV5-6 and TRBJ1-2, with TRBD1 identical over 7 bases. J gave up 0 bases and V 7 bases, and 3 bases lay outside the gene matches. The CDR3 length is 13 residues. Germline V gene data show CDR1 as SGHDT and CDR2 as YYEEEE. CDR3 loop: CASFGTANYGYTF. CDR3 sequence (DNA): TGTGCCAGCTTCGGGACAGCTAACTATGGCTACACCTTC. Based on the CDR3 plus reference TRBV5-6 and TRBJ1-2, the full variable domain is DAGVTQSPTHLIKTRGQQVTLRCSPKSGHDTVSWYQQALGQGPQFIFQYYEEEERQRGNFPDRFSGHQFPNYSSELNVNALLLGDSALYLCASFGTANYGYTFGSGTRLTVV.

This clonotype was counted only a few times. The V and J genes are TRBV20-1 and TRBJ2-7, with 12 bases fitting TRBD2. This CDR3 has 15 residues. The germline CDR1 and CDR2 sequences are DFQATT and SNEGSKA (reference sequence). The V and J ends lost 6 bases and 2 bases, in that order; junction bases with no gene match: 8. In nucleotides, the CDR3 is TGCAGTGCCCGAAGGACTAGCGGGATGGCCTACGAGCAGTACTTC. Translating gives CSARRTSGMAYEQYF.

In this sample, this clonotype turned up many times. V gene TRBV12-3 or TRBV12-4 combines with J gene TRBJ1-3, with D unclear. This CDR3 spans 15 amino acids. V was shortened by 4 bases and J by 5 bases, with 15 bases between the two germline ends. CDR3 in amino acids: CASSSGPQARNTIYF. DNA of the CDR3: TGTGCCAGCAGTTCAGGACCACAAGCACGAAACACCATATATTTT.

This clonotype was observed many times. This chain connects TRBV7-9 to TRBJ1-1, with D unresolved. The germline V gene has CDR1 SEHNR and CDR2 FQNEAQ (reference sequence). The CDR3 runs 12 residues. V lost 2 bases and J lost 8, with 9 bases in between. CDR3 amino acids: CASSLTEKEAFF. The CDR3 bases are TGTGCCAGCAGCTTAACAGAGAAGGAAGCTTTCTTT.

This clonotype was detected only a few times. This chain joins TRBV7-8 and TRBJ2-2, with no clear D. The germline gives CDR1 SGHVS, CDR2 FQNEAQ. V lost 1 base and J lost 4, with 10 bases in between. The CDR3 runs 15 residues. The CDR3: CASSLGRPLTGELFF. The DNA for the CDR3 is TGTGCCAGCAGCTTAGGGAGACCCCTCACCGGGGAGCTGTTTTTT.